The next 12 T cell receptor beta chains were all read from a single sample in a study of blood T cell repertoires in COVID-19. Libraries were prepared by immunoSEQ multiplex PCR; TCRdb keeps only in-frame clonotypes and omits some of them. The table lists over 350,000 clones, roughly 90% of them singletons, with approximately 1.4% in the top ten. Sequencing input: peripheral blood. The receptors shown here come from a woman aged 25 to 45 with active or convalescent COVID-19.

The chain couples TRBV6-5 to TRBJ2-7; 10 positions match TRBD1. With V trimmed by 4 bases and J by 6 bases, 3 bases remained unmatched. This CDR3 spans 13 amino acids. Germline V gene sequence: CDR1 MNHEY, CDR2 SVGAGI. CDR3 protein: CASSWDRGGEQYF. The CDR3 DNA follows: TGTGCCAGCAGTTGGGACAGGGGAGGCGAGCAGTACTTC.

The rearrangement joins TRBV7-9 to TRBJ1-1; 7 positions agree with TRBD1. V lost 5 bases and J lost 3; bases outside the gene matches: 9. CDR3 length: 15 residues. Germline V gives CDR1 SEHNR, CDR2 FQNEAQ (reference sequence). This CDR3 is CASSPLRGRDTEAFF. CDR3 sequence (DNA): TGTGCCAGCAGCCCACTAAGGGGGCGGGACACTGAAGCTTTCTTT.

V usage is TRBV6-5 and J usage is TRBJ2-7; 10 positions match TRBD1. This CDR3 has 14 amino acids. J was trimmed by 6 bases and V by 2 bases; bases with no gene match: 4. CDR1 is MNHEY and CDR2 is SVGAGI in the germline V gene. CDR3: CASSYGTGVSEQYF. The CDR3 region has the DNA TGTGCCAGCAGTTACGGGACAGGGGTTTCCGAGCAGTACTTC.

This chain links TRBV4-1 with TRBJ2-7, with 7 bases aligning to TRBD2. Germline assignment: CDR1 MGHRA and CDR2 YSYEKL. The CDR3 runs 14 residues. V trimming: 4 bases; J trimming: 4 bases; junction bases outside the gene matches: 7. The DNA for the CDR3 is TGCGCCAGCAGCCCAGGACTAGGGGATTACGAGCAGTACTTC. This gives the protein CASSPGLGDYEQYF.

V gene TRBV5-1 combines with J gene TRBJ2-7; 7 bases match TRBD2. Germline CDR1 SGHRS, CDR2 YFSETQ. This CDR3 has 14 amino acids. J gave up 7 bases and V 0 bases, and 7 bases lay outside the gene matches. CDR3 bases: TGCGCCAGCAGCTTGGGACTAGCCGTGGCGGAGCAGTACTTC. This codes for CASSLGLAVAEQYF.

The chain links TRBV15 to TRBJ2-2, with 7 bases lining up with TRBD1. After removal of 1 base from V and 1 base from J, the junction contained 0 bases not matched to a gene. CDR1 LNHNV and CDR2 YYDKDF come from the germline V gene (reference sequence). This CDR3 has 15 amino acids. DNA for the CDR3: TGTGCCACCAGCAGAGGGACAGGGAACACCGGGGAGCTGTTTTTT. It codes for CATSRGTGNTGELFF.

The CDR3 DNA follows: TGTGCCTGGAGTTCTGTTTGGAGGGACTTGCGGGAGCCATACTCCTACAATGAGCAGTTCTTC. This codes for CAWSSVWRDLREPYSYNEQFF. V gene TRBV30 combines with J gene TRBJ2-1; TRBD2 aligns across 7 bases. Germline V lookup: CDR1 GTSNPN, CDR2 SVGIG (reference sequence). V trimming: 2 bases; J trimming: 0 bases; junction bases outside the gene matches: 22. The CDR3 consists of 21 residues.

The V and J genes are TRBV6-1 and TRBJ2-5, with D possibly matching TRBD1 (5 bases). The germline V and J ends were trimmed by 2 bases and 3 bases, with 13 bases remaining between them. There are 15 residues in the CDR3. The germline V gene encodes CDR1 MNHNS and CDR2 SASEGT. As DNA, the CDR3 is TGTGCCAGCAGTGAAAGAAGAGGCAGGGAAGAGACCCAGTACTTC. Its translation is CASSERRGREETQYF.

J is TRBJ1-2 and V is TRBV5-6, with D possibly matching TRBD1 (5 bases). The CDR3 covers 13 residues. V shed 5 bases and J shed 4 bases, with 12 bases lying between them. Per germline, CDR1 SGHDT and CDR2 YYEEEE. The CDR3 DNA sequence: TGTGCCAGCAGATCGACAGTGCTCTATGGCTACACCTTC. Translating gives CASRSTVLYGYTF.

This chain uses TRBV28 with TRBJ1-2; 7 bases map to TRBD1. The ends lost 7 bases at V and 8 bases at J; junction bases unmatched: 7. Germline assignment: CDR1 MDHEN and CDR2 SYDVKM. The CDR3 length is 12 residues. CDR3 loop: CASTQGVYGYTF. The CDR3 DNA sequence: TGTGCCAGCACCCAGGGGGTCTACGGCTACACCTTC.

J is TRBJ2-5 and V is TRBV6-1; a possible D gene is TRBD1 (6 bases). The CDR3 length is 14 residues. Per germline, CDR1 MNHNS and CDR2 SASEGT. Deletions cut 3 bases from V and 2 bases from J, with 10 bases between. The chain's CDR3 is CASSDTGRQETQYF. CDR3 in DNA: TGTGCCAGCAGTGACACAGGGAGACAAGAGACCCAGTACTTC.

This chain uses TRBV5-4 with TRBJ1-1, with D possibly being TRBD1 (6 bases). This CDR3 spans 16 amino acids. V was cut by 10 bases and J by 1 base, with 23 bases left in between. Looked up from germline, CDR1 is SGHNT and CDR2 is YYREEE (reference sequence). The CDR3: CADELFYTGRNTEAFF. The CDR3 DNA is TGTGCCGACGAACTCTTTTATACAGGGAGGAACACTGAAGCTTTCTTT.